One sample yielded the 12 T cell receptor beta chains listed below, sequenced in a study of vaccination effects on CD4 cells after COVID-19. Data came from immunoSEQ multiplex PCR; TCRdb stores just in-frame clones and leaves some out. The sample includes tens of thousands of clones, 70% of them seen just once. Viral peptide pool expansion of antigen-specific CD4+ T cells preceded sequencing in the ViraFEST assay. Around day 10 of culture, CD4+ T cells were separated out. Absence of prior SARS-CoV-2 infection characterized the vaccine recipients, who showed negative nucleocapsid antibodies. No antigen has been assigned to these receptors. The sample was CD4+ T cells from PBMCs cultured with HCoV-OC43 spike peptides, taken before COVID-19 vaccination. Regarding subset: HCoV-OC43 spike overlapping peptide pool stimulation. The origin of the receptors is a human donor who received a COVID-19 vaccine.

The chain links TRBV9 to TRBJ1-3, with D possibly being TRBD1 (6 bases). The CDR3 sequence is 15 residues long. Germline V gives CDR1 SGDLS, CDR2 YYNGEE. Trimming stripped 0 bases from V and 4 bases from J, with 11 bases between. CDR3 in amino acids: CASSVALGGGNTIYF. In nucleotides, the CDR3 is TGTGCCAGCAGCGTAGCTCTGGGGGGCGGAAACACCATATATTTT.

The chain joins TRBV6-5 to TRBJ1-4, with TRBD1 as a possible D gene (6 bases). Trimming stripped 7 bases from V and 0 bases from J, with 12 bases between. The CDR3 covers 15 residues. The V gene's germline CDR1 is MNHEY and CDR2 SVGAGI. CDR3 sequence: CASMGASATNEKLFF. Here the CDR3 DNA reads TGTGCCAGCATGGGGGCCAGTGCAACTAATGAAAAACTGTTTTTT.

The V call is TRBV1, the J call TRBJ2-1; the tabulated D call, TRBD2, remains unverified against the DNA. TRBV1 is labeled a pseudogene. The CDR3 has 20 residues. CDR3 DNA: TGCACCAGCAGCCACTTTGAGAAGACTAGCGGGTTTGGCCGTTACAATGAGCAGTTCTTC. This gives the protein CTSSHFEKTSGFGRYNEQFF.

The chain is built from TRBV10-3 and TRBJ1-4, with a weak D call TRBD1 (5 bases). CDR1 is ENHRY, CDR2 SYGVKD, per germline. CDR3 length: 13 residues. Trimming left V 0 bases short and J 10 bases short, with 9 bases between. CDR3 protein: CAISESGVGKLFF. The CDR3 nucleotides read TGTGCCATCAGTGAGTCAGGGGTCGGAAAACTGTTTTTT.

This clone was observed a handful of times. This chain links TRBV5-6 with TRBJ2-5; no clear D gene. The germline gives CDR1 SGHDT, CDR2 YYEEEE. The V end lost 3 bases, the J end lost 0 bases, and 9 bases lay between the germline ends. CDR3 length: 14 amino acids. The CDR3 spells CASSSRAHQETQYF. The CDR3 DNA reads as TGTGCCAGCAGCTCGAGAGCGCACCAAGAGACCCAGTACTTC.

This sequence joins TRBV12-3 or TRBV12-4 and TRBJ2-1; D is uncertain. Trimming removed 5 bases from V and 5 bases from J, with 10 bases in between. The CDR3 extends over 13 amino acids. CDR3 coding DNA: TGTGCCAGCAGTCCCTCGACCCACAATGAGCAGTTCTTC. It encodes CASSPSTHNEQFF.

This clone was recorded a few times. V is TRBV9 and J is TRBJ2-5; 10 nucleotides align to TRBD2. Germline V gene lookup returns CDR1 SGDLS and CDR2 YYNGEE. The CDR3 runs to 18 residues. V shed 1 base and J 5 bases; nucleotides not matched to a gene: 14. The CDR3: CASSVYSGRMGMVETQYF. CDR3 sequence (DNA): TGTGCCAGCAGCGTATATAGCGGGAGGATGGGGATGGTGGAGACCCAGTACTTC.

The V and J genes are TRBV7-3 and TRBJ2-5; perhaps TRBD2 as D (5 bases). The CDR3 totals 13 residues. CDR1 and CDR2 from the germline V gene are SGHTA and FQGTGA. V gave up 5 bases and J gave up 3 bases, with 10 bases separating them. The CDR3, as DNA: TGTGCCAGCAGCCCGACTACCAAAGAGACCCAGTACTTC. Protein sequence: CASSPTTKETQYF.

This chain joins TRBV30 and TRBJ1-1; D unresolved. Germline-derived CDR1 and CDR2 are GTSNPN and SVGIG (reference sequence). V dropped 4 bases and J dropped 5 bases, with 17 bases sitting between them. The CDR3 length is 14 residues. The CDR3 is CAWTRPGMGTEAFF. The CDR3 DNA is TGTGCCTGGACCCGTCCGGGGATGGGAACTGAAGCTTTCTTT.

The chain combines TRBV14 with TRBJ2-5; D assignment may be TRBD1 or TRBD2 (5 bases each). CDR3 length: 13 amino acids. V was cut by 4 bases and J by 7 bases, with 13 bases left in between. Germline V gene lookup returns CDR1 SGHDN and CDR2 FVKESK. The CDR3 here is CASSRGRGVTQYF. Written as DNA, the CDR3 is TGTGCCAGCAGCCGAGGGAGAGGGGTGACCCAGTACTTC.

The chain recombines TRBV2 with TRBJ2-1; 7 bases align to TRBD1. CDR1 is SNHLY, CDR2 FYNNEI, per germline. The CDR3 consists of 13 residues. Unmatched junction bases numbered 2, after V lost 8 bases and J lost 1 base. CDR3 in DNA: TGTGCCAGCGACAGGGAATCCTACAATGAGCAGTTCTTC. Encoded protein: CASDRESYNEQFF.

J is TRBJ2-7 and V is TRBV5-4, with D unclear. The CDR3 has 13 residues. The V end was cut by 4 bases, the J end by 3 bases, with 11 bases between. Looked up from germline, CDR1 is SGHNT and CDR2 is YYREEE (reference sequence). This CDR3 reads CASSPSTGYEQYF. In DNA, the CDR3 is TGTGCCAGCAGCCCCAGTACGGGCTACGAGCAGTACTTC. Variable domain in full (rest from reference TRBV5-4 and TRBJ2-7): ETGVTQSPTHLIKTRGQQVTLRCSSQSGHNTVSWYQQALGQGPQFIFQYYREEENGRGNFPPRFSGLQFPNYSSELNVNALELDDSALYLCASSPSTGYEQYFGPGTRLTVT.